A selection of T cell receptor beta chains follows, all from one sample in a study of blood T cell repertoires in COVID-19. Measured with immunoSEQ multiplex PCR; TCRdb has only the in-frame clones, and not every one. This sample has around 120,000 clones, with 90% found just once. Material: peripheral blood. The receptors were gathered from a human donor with active COVID-19. The donor label of this sample is uncertain. Each CDR3 is given with its conserved first and last residue. The order of the fields is CDR3 length, J gene, clone size, V gene, D gene, CDR3 protein, CDR3 DNA. D genes are given only for firm matches. Clone size is stated in some rows and not others, as once, few, many or a class when expanded.

>14|TRBJ1-5|NA|TRBV2|NA
CASSLDSGNQPQHF
TGTGCCAGCAGCCTAGACAGTGGCAATCAGCCCCAGCATTTT
>14|TRBJ1-5|NA|TRBV5-6|TRBD1
CASSHRGSNQPQHF
TGTGCCAGCAGCCACAGGGGCAGCAATCAGCCCCAGCATTTT
>15|TRBJ2-1|NA|TRBV5-1|TRBD1
CASSPQGASYNEQFF
TGCGCCAGCAGCCCACAGGGGGCTTCCTACAATGAGCAGTTCTTC
>17|TRBJ2-5|NA|TRBV29-1|TRBD2
CSVSVTSGGPYQETQYF
TGCAGCGTTTCTGTCACTAGCGGGGGGCCGTACCAAGAGACCCAGTACTTC
>14|TRBJ2-5|once|TRBV6-6|NA
CASTDDGVTETQYF
TGTGCCAGCACCGACGACGGGGTAACCGAGACCCAGTACTTC
>16|TRBJ1-4|NA|TRBV5-1|NA
CASSLQFGLANEKLFF
TGCGCCAGCAGCCTACAGTTTGGGTTGGCTAATGAAAAACTGTTTTTT
>16|TRBJ2-1|NA|TRBV27|TRBD2
CASILSGGAGYNEQFF
TGTGCCAGCATCCTTAGCGGGGGGGCTGGCTACAATGAGCAGTTCTTC
>13|TRBJ2-4|NA|TRBV7-2|NA
CASSLAQEDIQYF
TGTGCCAGCAGCTTAGCCCAGGAGGACATTCAGTACTTC
>14|TRBJ1-1|NA|TRBV6-5|TRBD1
CASAPGQGNTEAFF
TGTGCCAGCGCCCCGGGACAGGGGAATACTGAAGCTTTCTTT
>15|TRBJ2-1|NA|TRBV9|TRBD2
CASSVGWRGGHEQFF
TGTGCCAGCAGCGTGGGTTGGCGGGGGGGCCATGAGCAGTTCTTC
>15|TRBJ1-4|NA|TRBV6-1|NA
CASSEQGRANEKLFF
TGTGCCAGCAGTGAACAGGGGAGGGCTAATGAAAAACTGTTTTTT
>15|TRBJ2-3|NA|TRBV9|TRBD2
CASSGAGGLTDTQYF
TGTGCCAGCAGCGGGGCGGGGGGGCTCACAGATACGCAGTATTTT
>13|TRBJ1-2|NA|TRBV7-2|NA
CASSFAGNYGYTF
TGTGCCAGCAGCTTTGCGGGGAACTATGGCTACACCTTC
>15|TRBJ2-1|NA|TRBV5-1|TRBD2
CASSLRLAGGNEQFF
TGCGCCAGCAGCTTGAGGCTAGCGGGGGGTAATGAGCAGTTCTTC
>13|TRBJ1-1|NA|TRBV7-2|TRBD1
CAGSSGGPTEAFF
TGTGCCGGGTCCTCAGGGGGCCCCACTGAAGCTTTCTTT
>18|TRBJ1-3|NA|TRBV7-9|TRBD1
CASSFARQGAVTGNTIYF
TGTGCCAGCAGCTTTGCACGGCAGGGGGCAGTAACTGGAAACACCATATATTTT
>14|TRBJ1-1|NA|TRBV6-2/TRBV6-3|TRBD1
CASSRGGTGPEAFF
TGTGCCAGCAGCCGAGGAGGGACAGGGCCTGAAGCTTTCTTT
>13|TRBJ1-2|NA|TRBV7-8|NA
CASSPTTGYQHTF
TGTGCCAGCAGCCCAACGACAGGCTATCAACACACCTTC
>15|TRBJ2-3|NA|TRBV21-1|NA
CASSLTGTSTDTQYF
TGTGCCAGCAGCTTAACCGGGACTAGCACAGATACGCAGTATTTT
>20|TRBJ2-2|NA|TRBV23-1|TRBD1
CASSNSRHNRGWVNTGELFF
TGCGCCAGCAGTAACTCCCGGCACAACAGGGGATGGGTGAACACCGGGGAGCTGTTTTTT
>14|TRBJ1-2|NA|TRBV7-3|TRBD1
CASSLNPGGTGVFF
TGTGCCAGCAGCTTAAACCCCGGGGGGACAGGGGTTTTCTTC
>15|TRBJ2-7|NA|TRBV7-6|TRBD1
CASSPKDRDSYEQYF
TGTGCCAGCAGCCCCAAGGACAGGGACTCCTACGAGCAGTACTTC
>14|TRBJ2-7|NA|TRBV6-2/TRBV6-3|NA
CASSTYRVLYEQYF
TGTGCCAGCAGTACTTACAGGGTGCTCTACGAGCAGTACTTC
>18|TRBJ2-3|NA|TRBV9|TRBD2
CASSVARLAGGTTDTQYF
TGTGCCAGCAGCGTAGCTAGGTTAGCGGGGGGAACGACAGATACGCAGTATTTT
>18|TRBJ2-7|once|TRBV18|TRBD1
CASSPKTGGLSVTYEQYF
TGTGCCAGCTCACCAAAAACAGGGGGACTGTCGGTGACCTACGAGCAGTACTTC
>13|TRBJ2-7|NA|TRBV4-1|NA
CASSQVNRDEQYF
TGCGCCAGCAGCCAAGTCAACAGGGACGAGCAGTACTTC
>18|TRBJ1-3|NA|TRBV5-6|NA
CASSLAVTRYLSGNTIYF
TGTGCCAGCAGCTTGGCCGTAACGCGGTATCTCTCTGGAAACACCATATATTTT